Listed below are T cell receptor beta chains from one sample, sequenced in a study of T-cell reconstitution after alpha-beta-depleted transplantation in children. TCRdb analysed the PCR reads with MiXCR anew, one entry per CDR3 protein. This sample has some 180,000 distinct CDR3 sequences, with approximately 6.9% found just once. This material consisted of PBMCs, taken before TCRalphabeta/CD19-depleted stem cell transplant. The receptors come from a boy aged 2-9 years with acute lymphoblastic leukemia, due to receive a stem cell transplant. Each CDR3 is given with its conserved first and last residue. D genes are given only for firm matches. The listing skips clone size in some rows; elsewhere it reads once, few, many or a size class.

clone_size	j_call	v_call	d_call	cdr3_aa	cdr3_nt
many	TRBJ1-2	TRBV27	NA	CASSSGYSGYTF	TGTGCCAGCAGTTCAGGGTATTCTGGCTACACCTTC
NA	TRBJ1-2	TRBV4-3	NA	CASSQASRAIGPDGYTF	TGCGCCAGCAGCCAAGCTAGCCGGGCTATCGGTCCGGATGGCTACACCTTC
NA	TRBJ2-1	TRBV6-2/TRBV6-3	NA	CASHGDGASGVNEQFF	TGTGCCAGCCACGGGGACGGCGCCTCCGGGGTCAATGAGCAGTTCTTC
many	TRBJ2-1	TRBV20-1	TRBD2	CSARDVWLAGNGDEQFF	TGCAGTGCTAGAGATGTCTGGCTAGCGGGGAATGGCGATGAGCAGTTCTTC
few	TRBJ2-1	TRBV20-1	NA	CSASSVVGASPYNEQFF	TGCAGTGCTAGTTCGGTCGTGGGGGCTTCCCCCTACAATGAGCAGTTCTTC
many	TRBJ2-3	TRBV20-1	TRBD2	CSARGGADTQYF	TGCAGTGCTAGGGGGGGGGCAGATACGCAGTATTTT
NA	TRBJ1-1	TRBV19	NA	CASSNTNPTEAFF	TGTGCCAGTAGTAACACGAACCCCACTGAAGCTTTCTTT
NA	TRBJ2-2	TRBV2	NA	CASSETAGGELFF	TGTGCCAGCAGTGAAACGGCTGGCGGGGAGCTGTTTTTT
many	TRBJ2-3	TRBV29-1	NA	CSVGARLTDTQYF	TGCAGCGTTGGGGCGCGTTTAACAGATACGCAGTATTTT
NA	TRBJ1-5	TRBV6-6	NA	CASSQNPLQPQHF	TGTGCCAGCAGTCAAAACCCCCTCCAGCCCCAGCATTTT
many	TRBJ2-3	TRBV20-1	NA	CSARIHWSTDTQYF	TGCAGTGCTAGGATCCATTGGAGCACAGATACGCAGTATTTT
many	TRBJ2-7	TRBV29-1	NA	CSVPPRARTYEQYF	TGCAGCGTCCCCCCTAGGGCTCGGACCTACGAGCAGTACTTC
many	TRBJ2-2	TRBV20-1	NA	CSASYSRAGRTGELFF	TGCAGTGCTAGTTATTCCCGGGCAGGGAGGACCGGGGAGCTGTTTTTT
many	TRBJ1-6	TRBV2	NA	CASAFTGNRYNSPLHF	TGTGCCAGCGCCTTTACGGGGAACCGTTATAATTCACCCCTCCACTTT
many	TRBJ2-2	TRBV20-1	NA	CSSDSYTGELFF	TGCAGTTCAGACAGCTACACCGGGGAGCTGTTTTTT
few	TRBJ2-7	TRBV7-2	TRBD1	CASSSFRDRFFF	TGTGCCAGCAGCTCGTTCCGGGACAGATTTTTCTTC
NA	TRBJ1-2	TRBV12-5	NA	CASGLDQGNYGYTF	TGTGCTAGTGGTTTGGATCAGGGGAACTATGGCTACACCTTC
few	TRBJ2-7	TRBV12-3/TRBV12-4	NA	CASSFRNNYEQYF	TGTGCCAGCAGTTTTCGCAATAACTACGAGCAGTACTTC
few	TRBJ1-6	TRBV10-3	NA	CAISRDSGSPLHF	TGTGCCATCAGCCGAGACAGCGGTTCACCCCTCCACTTT
many	TRBJ2-5	TRBV20-1	NA	CSASRIGGDARETQYF	TGCAGTGCTAGCCGGATAGGTGGGGACGCCAGAGAGACCCAGTACTTC
many	TRBJ2-3	TRBV11-2	TRBD1	CASSLTGTATDTQYF	TGTGCCAGCAGCTTAACTGGGACAGCCACCGATACGCAGTATTTT
many	TRBJ2-3	TRBV6-5	NA	CASSQRGGQYF	TGTGCCAGCAGCCAGAGGGGGGGGCAGTATTTT
many	TRBJ1-2	TRBV29-1	TRBD1	CSVESSGGTGYTF	TGCAGCGTTGAGAGCTCAGGGGGGACTGGCTACACCTTC
many	TRBJ2-7	TRBV19	TRBD1	CASNPRQGAYEQYF	TGTGCCAGTAACCCAAGACAGGGGGCCTACGAGCAGTACTTC
many	TRBJ2-5	TRBV6-1	TRBD1	CASSHRGWPETQYF	TGTGCCAGCAGCCACAGGGGTTGGCCAGAGACCCAGTACTTC
NA	TRBJ1-1	TRBV20-1	TRBD1	CSARDEGTGGTEAFF	TGCAGTGCTAGAGATGAGGGGACAGGCGGCACTGAAGCTTTCTTT
many	TRBJ2-1	TRBV3-1	TRBD2	CASSRGGSQFF	TGTGCCAGCAGCCGGGGCGGGAGTCAGTTCTTC
many	TRBJ2-7	TRBV29-1	NA	CSVGFGSGTGGNEQYF	TGCAGCGTTGGGTTCGGCTCCGGGACTGGGGGGAACGAGCAGTACTTC
NA	TRBJ2-1	TRBV2	TRBD2	CASSGVRRTRGFNEQFF	TGTGCCAGCAGTGGTGTTCGTAGGACTAGAGGTTTCAATGAGCAGTTCTTC
NA	TRBJ1-6	TRBV4-3	NA	CASSQEGRGPLHF	TGCGCCAGCAGCCAAGAGGGGAGAGGTCCCCTCCACTTT